The rows below give T cell receptor beta chains drawn from one sample of a study of OX40 agonist ivuxolimab in advanced cancers. Clones were read by immunoSEQ multiplex PCR, and TCRdb kept only the in-frame ones, dropping some. The table records 55,000 to 85,000 clones, 70% to 90% of them present only once. The sample in question was CD4+ or CD8+ T cells sorted from blood, obtained in a trial of the OX40 agonist ivuxolimab. The receptors derive from an adult with an advanced solid tumor such as melanoma, head and neck, liver or kidney cancer. Both conserved end residues are part of each CDR3. The order of the fields is J gene, D gene, V gene, CDR3 length, clone size, CDR3 protein, CDR3 DNA. The D gene is left open where the match is weak. Clone size is shown for a subset of rows, as once, few, many or a class of expanded clone.

>TRBJ1-2|TRBD1|TRBV18|14|-
CASSLVGTGEGYTF
TGTGCCAGCTCACTGGTGGGGACAGGGGAAGGCTACACCTTC
>TRBJ1-1|-|TRBV11-2|13|-
CASSPGQRRKAFF
TGTGCCAGCAGCCCTGGACAGCGGAGGAAAGCTTTCTTT
>TRBJ2-7|-|TRBV5-6|14|-
CASSLGGLNYEQYF
TGTGCCAGCAGCTTGGGGGGCCTGAACTACGAGCAGTACTTC
>TRBJ1-5|TRBD1|TRBV10-1|19|-
CASSIPGTGEGVSNQPQHF
TGCGCCAGCAGTATACCGGGGACAGGGGAAGGCGTGAGCAATCAGCCCCAGCATTTT
>TRBJ2-3|-|TRBV18|11|-
CASYPGDTQYF
TGTGCCAGTTACCCAGGAGATACGCAGTATTTT
>TRBJ1-3|-|TRBV5-1|15|-
CASSARSSSGNTIYF
TGCGCCAGCAGCGCCCGTAGTAGCTCTGGAAACACCATATATTTT
>TRBJ2-1|-|TRBV11-2|15|-
CASSLVGGSYNEQFF
TGTGCCAGCAGCTTAGTTGGGGGCTCCTACAATGAGCAGTTCTTC
>TRBJ1-2|-|TRBV5-1|15|-
CASSPRTDANYGYTF
TGCGCCAGCAGCCCCCGGACAGACGCTAACTATGGCTACACCTTC
>TRBJ1-4|-|TRBV9|15|-
CASSVQDGPNEKLFF
TGTGCCAGCAGCGTACAGGACGGCCCAAATGAAAAACTGTTTTTT
>TRBJ2-5|-|TRBV18|13|once
CASSPDNRETQYF
TGTGCCAGCTCACCCGACAACAGAGAGACCCAGTACTTC
>TRBJ2-2|-|TRBV9|14|-
CASRTNSNTGELFF
TGTGCCAGCAGGACAAACAGTAACACCGGGGAGCTGTTTTTT
>TRBJ1-2|TRBD1|TRBV5-4|15|-
CASSLLAGGSYGYTF
TGTGCCAGCAGCTTGTTGGCAGGGGGGAGTTATGGCTACACCTTC
>TRBJ2-7|TRBD2|TRBV6-5|14|-
CASSYSSGGYEQYF
TGTGCCAGCAGTTATAGCTCGGGGGGCTACGAGCAGTACTTC
>TRBJ1-4|TRBD1|TRBV4-3|15|once
CASSHQRQGSEKLFF
TGCGCCAGCAGCCATCAGCGACAGGGTTCCGAAAAACTGTTTTTT
>TRBJ1-5|-|TRBV18|16|-
CASSPPGWGTNQPQHF
TGTGCCAGCTCACCCCCCGGATGGGGTACCAATCAGCCCCAGCATTTT
>TRBJ2-1|-|TRBV19|14|-
CASKPSLGKNEQFF
TGTGCCAGTAAACCCTCATTAGGGAAGAATGAGCAGTTCTTC
>TRBJ1-5|-|TRBV30|14|-
CAWSDGWGNQPQHF
TGTGCCTGGAGTGATGGGTGGGGCAATCAGCCCCAGCATTTT
>TRBJ2-2|-|TRBV9|15|once
CASSVDLLNTGELFF
TGTGCCAGCAGCGTAGACCTCCTGAACACCGGGGAGCTGTTTTTT
>TRBJ1-1|-|TRBV5-1|12|few
CASSSGGGSAFF
TGCGCCAGCAGCTCCGGAGGGGGTAGCGCTTTCTTT
>TRBJ1-2|-|TRBV7-9|12|once
CASRDARGGYTF
TGTGCCAGCAGAGACGCGCGGGGCGGCTACACCTTC
>TRBJ2-5|TRBD1|TRBV19|14|-
CASSIGNRGETQYF
TGTGCCAGTAGTATAGGAAACAGGGGAGAGACCCAGTACTTC
>TRBJ2-3|-|TRBV6-1|16|-
CASSDGRQRSTDTQYF
TGTGCCAGCAGTGATGGGAGACAGAGATCCACAGATACGCAGTATTTT
>TRBJ2-3|TRBD2|TRBV9|15|-
CASSGLAGHSDTQYF
TGTGCCAGCAGCGGTTTAGCGGGGCACTCAGATACGCAGTATTTT
>TRBJ1-2|-|TRBV28|15|-
CASSTPGTPNYGYTF
TGTGCCAGCAGTACCCCCGGGACCCCTAACTATGGCTACACCTTC